This T cell receptor (beta chain) was sequenced during a study of PD-1 blockade in classical Hodgkin lymphoma. Every patient had relapsed following autologous stem cell transplantation, and cohorts differed in brentuximab vedotin exposure. This clone was detected a few times. V gave up 3 bases and J gave up 10 bases, with 4 bases separating them. This CDR3 has 9 amino acids. The germline V gene encodes CDR1 DFQATT and CDR2 SNEGSKA (reference sequence). The table came from immunoSEQ multiplex PCR; TCRdb's copy has only in-frame clones and leaves some out. The profile shows about 20,000 clones, nearly 75% of them singletons.

This receptor was obtained from a human donor with classical Hodgkin lymphoma. This specimen consisted of peripheral blood mononuclear cells (PBMCs), obtained before the second cycle of nivolumab. V and J are TRBV20-1 and TRBJ1-5; D gene unclear. The CDR3 DNA is TGCAGTGCTAGTTCCCCCCAGCATTTT. Protein: CSASSPQHF.